This T cell receptor (beta chain) was recovered during a study of T-cell memory formation after mild COVID-19. This clonotype was seen repeatedly, ten times or more. Its specificity is not known. With constant-segment primers, 5'RACE yielded cDNA libraries of TCR alpha and TCR beta that carried sample barcodes and UMIs. TCRdb reanalysed the 5' RACE reads using MiXCR and keeps one entry per CDR3 protein. The sample has tens of thousands of distinct CDR3 sequences, around 12% seen once. Findings and caveats of the study: Prior to infection, memory already included some responding clones, suggesting cross-reactive memory joined.

The germline CDR1 and CDR2 sequences are DFQATT and SNEGSKA (reference sequence). CDR3 size: 13 residues. Material for sequencing was PBMCs or a T cell subset sorted from them (not recorded which). This chain connects TRBV20-1 to TRBJ1-5; weak D call: TRBD1 (6 bases). The receptor's source is a man between 18 and 29 years old who had mild COVID-19 (a few samples of this study predate the infection). Cell type and time point are not known. CDR3 residues: CSTNGGLDQPQHF. The CDR3 DNA is TGCAGCACGAACGGGGGGCTGGATCAGCCCCAGCATTTT.